A single sample is the source of the 19 T cell receptor beta chains below, sequenced in a study of PD-L1 blockade in urothelial cancer. Produced via immunoSEQ multiplex PCR; TCRdb's table is partial and in-frame only. The repertoire has tens of thousands of clones, around 89% of them found once; the top ten carry about 1.6%. Time point noted: pretreatment peripheral blood. The starting material was PBMCs, obtained around atezolizumab (anti-PD-L1) treatment. Receptor source: a man aged 55 to 70 with urothelial cancer.

The rearrangement links TRBV7-8 to TRBJ1-2, with 7 bases lining up with TRBD1. The trim removed 1 base at V and 5 bases at J, leaving 7 bases unmatched. Germline V gene lookup returns CDR1 SGHVS and CDR2 FQNEAQ. The CDR3 covers 15 residues. DNA for the CDR3: TGTGCCAGCAGCTTAGGACAGGGCTGGGAGTATGGCTACACCTTC. Its translation is CASSLGQGWEYGYTF.

The rearrangement links TRBV6-1 to TRBJ2-7, with D maybe TRBD1 (5 bases). This CDR3 is built from 13 residues. CDR1 is MNHNS, CDR2 SASEGT, per germline. V was trimmed by 10 bases and J by 3 bases, leaving 16 bases between them. CDR3 protein: CAIQGDGRYEQYF. CDR3 in DNA: TGTGCCATTCAGGGTGACGGGCGCTACGAGCAGTACTTC.

The chain joins TRBV18 to TRBJ2-5; D possibly corresponds to TRBD1 (5 bases). This CDR3 has 17 residues. CDR1 and CDR2 (germline): KGHSH, LQKENI. Deletions cut 5 bases from V and 4 bases from J, with 23 bases between. The CDR3 DNA is TGTGCCAGCTCATACCTGACAGAAACAATCTCGCCAGAGACCCAGTACTTC. Translation gives CASSYLTETISPETQYF.

The rearrangement uses TRBV7-2 and TRBJ2-7; possible D gene TRBD2, 5 bases. The CDR3 is 13 residues long. The V gene lost 5 bases and the J gene lost 1 base, with 9 bases spanning the gap. CDR1 and CDR2 (germline): SGHTA, FQGNSA. Written as DNA, the CDR3 is TGTGCCAGCAGCACCGGACTTTCCTACGAGCAGTACTTC. This translates into CASSTGLSYEQYF.

The chain uses TRBV5-4 and TRBJ2-3; 7 bases are shared with TRBD1. Germline lookup yields CDR1 SGHNT and CDR2 YYREEE (reference sequence). There are 16 residues in the CDR3. Trimming removed 4 bases from V and 0 bases from J; junction bases left unmatched: 8. In DNA, the CDR3 is TGTGCCAGCAGCCCAGGGACAGTTTCTAGCACAGATACGCAGTATTTT. Translated, it gives CASSPGTVSSTDTQYF.

V and J are TRBV28 and TRBJ1-4; 9 nucleotides match TRBD1. Germline assignment: CDR1 MDHEN and CDR2 SYDVKM. The CDR3 totals 14 residues. The junction had 4 bases not matched to a gene; V was cut back by 4 bases and J by 7 bases. In DNA, the CDR3 is TGTGCCAGCAGTTCCGGGACAGGGATTGAAAAACTGTTTTTT. Its protein product is CASSSGTGIEKLFF.

The chain carries TRBV4-1 and TRBJ2-7; 13 bases match TRBD2. J lost 0 bases, V lost 0 bases, and 5 bases had no gene match. Germline V CDR1 and CDR2: MGHRA, YSYEKL. The CDR3 contains 18 residues. The CDR3 spells CASSQDPGTSGDSYEQYF. The CDR3, as DNA: TGCGCCAGCAGCCAAGATCCCGGGACTAGCGGGGACTCCTACGAGCAGTACTTC.

This chain joins TRBV18 and TRBJ2-1, with 9 bases identical to TRBD2. Germline V gene sequence: CDR1 KGHSH, CDR2 LQKENI. V shed 4 bases and J 8 bases; nucleotides not matched to a gene: 3. The CDR3 is 13 amino acids. Here the CDR3 reads CASSLLAGDEQFF. The CDR3 bases are TGTGCCAGCTCACTTTTAGCGGGAGATGAGCAGTTCTTC.

The chain employs TRBV20-1 and TRBJ2-7; D remains unclear. The CDR3 runs to 10 residues. Looked up from germline, CDR1 is DFQATT and CDR2 is SNEGSKA (reference sequence). V shed 7 bases and J shed 4 bases, with 8 bases lying between them. The CDR3 protein is CSGLDYEQYF. In nucleotides, the CDR3 is TGCAGTGGGCTAGATTACGAGCAGTACTTC.

J is TRBJ2-7 and V is TRBV7-3; tentatively, D is TRBD1 (6 bases). The V gene's germline CDR1 is SGHTA and CDR2 FQGTGA. Trimming pared 0 bases from V and 6 bases from J, leaving 12 bases between. The CDR3 has 14 amino acids. This CDR3 reads CASSLTGGKAEQYF. CDR3 bases: TGTGCCAGCAGCTTAACAGGGGGTAAAGCCGAGCAGTACTTC.

V usage is TRBV7-6 and J usage is TRBJ1-1; D is uncertain. This CDR3 contains 13 residues. Germline V lookup: CDR1 SGHVS, CDR2 FNYEAQ. V was pared by 5 bases and J by 4 bases, with 11 bases between. The CDR3 DNA reads TGTGCCAGCAGCCCCCCCGGTATCACTGAAGCTTTCTTT. Its protein is CASSPPGITEAFF.

In DNA, the CDR3 is TGTGCCAGCAGCTTGGGGATTGGACAGGGGCGTACTAATCAGCCCCAGCATTTT. Protein product: CASSLGIGQGRTNQPQHF. The chain is built from TRBV5-6 and TRBJ1-5; 9 bases match TRBD1. Germline-derived CDR1 and CDR2 are SGHDT and YYEEEE. The CDR3 is made up of 18 amino acids. The junction had 11 bases not matched to a gene; V was cut back by 0 bases and J by 4 bases.

CDR3 loop: CAIGTSGGYNEQFF. CDR3 DNA: TGTGCCATCGGAACTAGCGGGGGCTACAATGAGCAGTTCTTC. The V call is TRBV10-3, the J call TRBJ2-1, with 11 positions matching TRBD2. The ends lost 8 bases at V and 3 bases at J; junction bases unmatched: 3. The CDR3 is 14 residues long. The germline CDR1 and CDR2 sequences are ENHRY and SYGVKD.

The chain joins TRBV6-4 to TRBJ2-5; 8 bases agree with TRBD2. Germline V CDR1 and CDR2: MRHNA, SNTAGT. Losses at the gene ends were 0 bases for V and 5 bases for J; bases not matched to a gene: 5. The CDR3 extends over 15 amino acids. DNA for the CDR3: TGTGCCAGCAGTGACTCGAGACGGGGGGGGGAGACCCAGTACTTC. It yields the protein CASSDSRRGGETQYF.

CDR3 protein: CASSRLVMRLNEQFF. The CDR3 nucleotides are TGTGCCAGCAGTAGACTAGTCATGCGGTTGAATGAGCAGTTCTTC. The J gene is TRBJ2-1, the V gene TRBV6-6; D is possibly TRBD2 (6 bases). Trimming took 5 bases from V and 7 from J, leaving 18 bases between them. CDR1 is MNHNY, CDR2 SVGAGI, per germline (reference sequence). CDR3 length equals 15 residues.

Only one count was recorded for this clone. This chain uses TRBV5-4 with TRBJ1-3; no clear D gene. V lost 4 bases, J lost 0 bases, and 11 bases lay in between. Germline V gives CDR1 SGHNT, CDR2 YYREEE (reference sequence). CDR3 length equals 15 residues. CDR3 amino acids: CASSRGPSSGNTIYF. The CDR3 region has the DNA TGTGCCAGCAGCCGAGGTCCAAGCTCTGGAAACACCATATATTTT.

This clone came up once. The chain combines TRBV25-1 with TRBJ2-1, with TRBD2 matching 11 bases. The CDR3 covers 14 residues. V lost 3 bases and J lost 7; bases outside the gene matches: 2. Germline CDR1 is MGHDK and CDR2 is SYGVNS. The CDR3 nucleotides read TGTGCCAGCAGTGACAGACTAGCGGGGAATGAGCAGTTCTTC. This codes for CASSDRLAGNEQFF.

The rearrangement uses TRBV5-5 and TRBJ2-1; D call uncertain. Germline V lookup: CDR1 SGHKS, CDR2 YYEKEE (reference sequence). V lost 0 bases, J lost 0 bases, and 7 bases lay in between. CDR3 length equals 15 residues. The CDR3 region has the DNA TGTGCCAGCAGCTTGGGTCCTAGCTCCTACAATGAGCAGTTCTTC. This encodes CASSLGPSSYNEQFF.

The CDR3 loop reads CASSLSLGEGETQYF. The CDR3 DNA reads TGCGCCAGCAGCTTGAGCCTAGGAGAGGGAGAGACCCAGTACTTC. The chain carries TRBV5-1 and TRBJ2-5, with a possible D match to TRBD2 (5 bases). Germline CDR1 SGHRS, CDR2 YFSETQ. The V gene lost 1 base and the J gene lost 4 bases, with 14 bases spanning the gap. This CDR3 has 15 residues.